The sample holds many counts of the clone carrying this TCR beta chain. The antigen is not known. Time point meaning: patch test 1, 2 weeks after DPC sensitization. Stated treatment: therapeutic diphenylcyclopropenone sensitization with weekly scalp DPC. Total RNA was isolated from unfractionated whole blood. The sample originates from a study of human T cells and chemical hapten exposure. Study-level background: Across samples, TCR yields varied, mostly owing to small differences in pooled library volumes.

TCRdb re-called the RACE reads through MiXCR, storing one row per CDR3 protein. Among about 35,000 distinct CDR3 sequences listed, around 6.4% were seen once. Study observations and caveats: TCRs exceeding 1 in 1000 frequency stayed unchanged with DPC sensitization.

CDR3 length: 14 residues. Trimming removed 3 bases from V and 6 bases from J, with 14 bases in between. Germline CDR1 SGDLS, CDR2 YYNGEE. The TCR was taken from a woman aged 25 to 39 with alopecia areata. Some clones in this sample may be carry-over from other donors' samples. This chain uses TRBV9 with TRBJ2-3, with D perhaps assigned TRBD1 or TRBD2 (5 bases each). The source material was whole blood, sampled in connection with sensitization to the hapten diphenylcyclopropenone (DPC). CDR3 bases: TGTGCCAGCAGCGCCCTCCGGGGCGGCGATACGCAGTATTTT. It codes for CASSALRGGDTQYF.